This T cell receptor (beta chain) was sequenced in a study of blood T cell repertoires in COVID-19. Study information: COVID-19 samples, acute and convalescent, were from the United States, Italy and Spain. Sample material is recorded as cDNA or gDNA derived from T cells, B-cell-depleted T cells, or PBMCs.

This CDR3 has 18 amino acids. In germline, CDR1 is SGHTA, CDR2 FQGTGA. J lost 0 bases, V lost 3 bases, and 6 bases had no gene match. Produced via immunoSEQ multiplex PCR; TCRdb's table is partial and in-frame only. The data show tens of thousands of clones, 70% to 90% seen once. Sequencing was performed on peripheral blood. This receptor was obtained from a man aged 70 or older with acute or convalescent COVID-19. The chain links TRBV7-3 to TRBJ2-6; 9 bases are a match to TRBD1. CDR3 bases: TGTGCCAGCAGCTTGCGGGGACAGGGTAGCTCTGGGGCCAACGTCCTGACTTTC. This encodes CASSLRGQGSSGANVLTF.